This is a list of T cell receptor beta chains from one sample in a study of T cells after yellow fever vaccination. In TCRdb, the 5' RACE reads were re-called with MiXCR into one record per CDR3 protein. The sample has 450,000 to 600,000 distinct CDR3 sequences, roughly 13% seen once; the top ten hold over 12%. The sequencing here drew on PBMCs, taken on the day of the yellow fever booster vaccination. These receptor sequences come from a man aged 25 to 45 who received the YFV17D yellow fever vaccine. The CDR3 runs from the conserved cysteine through the conserved F or W. A D gene is named only where the DNA matches it firmly. The listing skips clone size in some rows; elsewhere it reads once, few, many or a size class.

len,abundance,v_gene,j_gene,d_gene,CDR3aa,CDR3nt
14,few,TRBV20-1,TRBJ2-7,NA,CSARSRDTPYEQYF,TGCAGTGCCCGATCCCGGGACACCCCCTACGAGCAGTACTTC
12,few,TRBV6-2/TRBV6-3,TRBJ2-1,NA,CASSPRSNEQFF,TGTGCCAGCAGTCCGAGATCCAATGAGCAGTTCTTC
13,few,TRBV6-6,TRBJ2-5,NA,CASSYGPVETQYF,TGTGCCAGCAGTTACGGACCTGTGGAGACCCAGTACTTC
15,few,TRBV27,TRBJ1-5,TRBD1,CASSLSTGGNQPQHF,TGTGCCAGCAGTTTATCAACAGGGGGCAATCAGCCCCAGCATTTT
14,few,TRBV7-9,TRBJ2-1,NA,CASSLGGDYNEQFF,TGTGCCAGCAGCTTGGGCGGGGATTACAATGAGCAGTTCTTC
13,NA,TRBV7-2,TRBJ2-1,NA,CASSLAYQDEQFF,TGTGCCAGCAGCTTAGCATACCAGGATGAGCAGTTCTTC
14,few,TRBV5-6,TRBJ2-7,NA,CASSLVDSTYEQYF,TGTGCCAGCAGCTTGGTCGACAGTACCTACGAGCAGTACTTC
15,few,TRBV28,TRBJ2-3,TRBD2,CASSFGSGSGYTQYF,TGTGCCAGCAGTTTTGGTAGCGGGAGCGGGTATACGCAGTATTTT
14,NA,TRBV6-5,TRBJ2-2,NA,CASSYSGIAGELFF,TGTGCCAGCAGTTACTCCGGGATCGCCGGGGAGCTGTTTTTT
14,many,TRBV28,TRBJ2-7,NA,CASRSRTSPYEQYF,TGTGCCAGCAGGTCCCGGACGTCGCCCTACGAGCAGTACTTC
14,few,TRBV6-2/TRBV6-3,TRBJ2-4,NA,CASTLAVAKNIQYF,TGTGCCAGCACCCTAGCAGTAGCCAAAAACATTCAGTACTTC
18,NA,TRBV30,TRBJ1-6,NA,CAWSVTREYPFFNSPLHF,TGTGCCTGGAGTGTAACACGGGAATATCCCTTTTTTAATTCACCCCTCCACTTT
16,NA,TRBV5-1,TRBJ2-3,NA,CASSLGSTGGGDTQYF,TGCGCCAGCAGCTTGGGATCGACGGGGGGCGGAGATACGCAGTATTTT
17,few,TRBV9,TRBJ2-2,NA,CASSVAQGPSGTGELFF,TGTGCCAGCAGCGTAGCACAGGGCCCCTCGGGCACCGGGGAGCTGTTTTTT
15,NA,TRBV20-1,TRBJ1-1,NA,CSASKRQTMNTEAFF,TGCAGTGCTAGTAAACGACAGACAATGAACACTGAAGCTTTCTTT
14,NA,TRBV10-1,TRBJ2-3,TRBD2,CASSPSGKSDTQYF,TGCGCCAGCAGTCCTAGCGGGAAGTCAGATACGCAGTATTTT
15,NA,TRBV6-5,TRBJ2-3,NA,CASSYSRDTRGTQYF,TGTGCCAGCAGTTACTCTAGAGATACCCGGGGTACGCAGTATTTT
15,NA,TRBV5-4,TRBJ2-7,TRBD2,CASSYEPLPGGEQYF,TGTGCCAGCAGCTACGAACCACTCCCCGGGGGGGAGCAGTACTTC
17,NA,TRBV20-1,TRBJ2-1,TRBD2,CSARDLIGGSFADEQFF,TGCAGTGCTAGAGATCTGATCGGCGGGAGTTTTGCCGATGAGCAGTTCTTC
16,few,TRBV5-4,TRBJ2-3,NA,CASSLGRGRNADTQYF,TGTGCCAGCAGCTTGGGAAGGGGGAGGAACGCAGATACGCAGTATTTT
12,NA,TRBV7-8,TRBJ2-2,NA,CASGRAPGELFF,TGTGCCAGCGGGCGGGCCCCCGGGGAGCTGTTTTTT
20,few,TRBV12-3/TRBV12-4,TRBJ1-6,NA,CASSRGTRTADSSYNSPLHF,TGTGCCAGCAGTCGAGGGACACGGACAGCCGATAGCTCCTATAATTCACCCCTCCACTTT
11,NA,TRBV20-1,TRBJ1-2,NA,CSVGMPGGYTF,TGCAGTGTCGGGATGCCTGGGGGCTACACCTTC
15,NA,TRBV28,TRBJ2-7,TRBD2,CASTPGLAGIYEQYF,TGTGCCAGCACCCCTGGACTAGCGGGGATCTACGAGCAGTACTTC
14,few,TRBV7-9,TRBJ1-2,NA,CASSLYVPGGGYTF,TGTGCCAGCAGCTTATACGTTCCCGGAGGAGGCTACACCTTC
13,NA,TRBV20-1,TRBJ2-5,NA,CSAVRDTQETQYF,TGCAGTGCTGTCCGAGATACTCAAGAGACCCAGTACTTC
17,few,TRBV12-3/TRBV12-4,TRBJ2-3,TRBD2,CASSARRRESRTDTQYF,TGTGCCAGCAGTGCTAGACGGCGGGAGAGTCGCACAGATACGCAGTATTTT
19,NA,TRBV7-6,TRBJ2-1,TRBD2,CASSLDGTSGNLIYNEQFF,TGTGCCAGCAGCTTAGACGGGACTAGCGGGAACCTCATCTACAATGAGCAGTTCTTC
13,few,TRBV28,TRBJ2-7,NA,CASSLSPAYEQYF,TGTGCCAGCAGTTTAAGTCCAGCCTACGAGCAGTACTTC
12,NA,TRBV30,TRBJ1-1,NA,CAWSPERGEAFF,TGTGCCTGGAGTCCCGAGAGGGGAGAAGCTTTCTTT
14,few,TRBV7-6,TRBJ2-1,TRBD2,CASSSSLAVREQFF,TGTGCCAGCAGCTCATCACTAGCGGTGCGTGAGCAGTTCTTC
14,few,TRBV5-1,TRBJ2-5,NA,CASSVRSGQETQYF,TGCGCCAGCAGCGTCCGTAGCGGCCAAGAGACCCAGTACTTC
12,few,TRBV7-2,TRBJ2-5,TRBD1,CASSFQGALQYF,TGTGCCAGCAGCTTTCAGGGGGCCCTCCAGTACTTC
13,few,TRBV7-2,TRBJ2-1,NA,CASSLSGSYEQFF,TGTGCCAGCAGCTTAAGTGGGAGCTATGAGCAGTTCTTC
14,NA,TRBV19,TRBJ2-5,TRBD1,CASSVDRTQETQYF,TGTGCCAGTAGTGTGGACAGGACCCAAGAGACCCAGTACTTC
15,few,TRBV5-1,TRBJ2-5,TRBD1,CASSSGQPHQETQYF,TGCGCCAGCAGCTCGGGACAGCCTCACCAAGAGACCCAGTACTTC
13,NA,TRBV5-1,TRBJ2-2,NA,CASSSQTAGELFF,TGCGCCAGCAGCTCCCAAACAGCCGGGGAGCTGTTTTTT